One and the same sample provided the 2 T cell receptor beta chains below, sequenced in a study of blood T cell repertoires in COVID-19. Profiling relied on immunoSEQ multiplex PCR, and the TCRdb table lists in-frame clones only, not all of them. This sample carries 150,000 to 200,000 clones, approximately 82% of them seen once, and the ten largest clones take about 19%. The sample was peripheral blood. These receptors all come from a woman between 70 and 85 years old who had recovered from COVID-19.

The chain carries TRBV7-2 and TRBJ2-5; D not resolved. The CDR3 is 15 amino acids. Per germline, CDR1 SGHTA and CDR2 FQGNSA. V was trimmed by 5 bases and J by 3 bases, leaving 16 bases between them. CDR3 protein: CASSPSPAREETQYF. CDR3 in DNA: TGTGCCAGCAGCCCTAGTCCAGCGCGAGAAGAGACCCAGTACTTC.

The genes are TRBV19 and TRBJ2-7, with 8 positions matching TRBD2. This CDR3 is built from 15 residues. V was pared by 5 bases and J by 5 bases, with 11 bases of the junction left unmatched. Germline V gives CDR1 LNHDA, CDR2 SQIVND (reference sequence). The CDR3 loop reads CASSHPGGARDEQYF. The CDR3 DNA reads TGTGCCAGTAGTCACCCGGGGGGGGCCCGGGACGAGCAGTACTTC. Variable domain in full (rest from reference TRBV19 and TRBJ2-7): DGGITQSPKYLFRKEGQNVTLSCEQNLNHDAMYWYRQDPGQGLRLIYYSQIVNDFQKGDIAEGYSVSREKKESFPLTVTSAQKNPTAFYLCASSHPGGARDEQYFGPGTRLTVT.